This T cell receptor (beta chain) appears in the sequencing data of a study of cytomegalovirus exposure and HLA in healthy donors. Findings and caveats of the study: With later analysis, a missense DCLRE1C variant became linked to TCR beta V- and J-gene trimming. An analysis was carried out at a later point. It showed that HLA-associated TCR beta chains were more clonally expanded than equally common non-associated chains. Accurate prediction of HLA-A and HLA-B alleles (for most subjects) was reportedly achieved from TCR beta sequences.

The V end lost 3 bases, the J end lost 4 bases, and 15 bases lay between the germline ends. The CDR3 is 15 residues long. Per the germline V gene, CDR1 is LNHDA and CDR2 is SQIVND (reference sequence). As regards this clone: Its antigen is unidentified.

Amplification used 60 Vbeta primers and 13 Jbeta primers. Clones were sequenced by immunoSEQ multiplex PCR, and TCRdb holds only the in-frame ones, with some missing. The repertoire holds about 160,000 clones, almost 80% seen once, with just under 1% in the top ten. The TCR comes from a woman between 50 and 59 years old in good health and CMV-seropositive. The J gene is TRBJ1-2, the V gene TRBV19, with D unresolved. Sequencing used PBMCs. CDR3 bases: TGTGCCAGTAGTATTGATCTCGGCAGAGGCTATGGCTACACCTTC. Protein: CASSIDLGRGYGYTF.